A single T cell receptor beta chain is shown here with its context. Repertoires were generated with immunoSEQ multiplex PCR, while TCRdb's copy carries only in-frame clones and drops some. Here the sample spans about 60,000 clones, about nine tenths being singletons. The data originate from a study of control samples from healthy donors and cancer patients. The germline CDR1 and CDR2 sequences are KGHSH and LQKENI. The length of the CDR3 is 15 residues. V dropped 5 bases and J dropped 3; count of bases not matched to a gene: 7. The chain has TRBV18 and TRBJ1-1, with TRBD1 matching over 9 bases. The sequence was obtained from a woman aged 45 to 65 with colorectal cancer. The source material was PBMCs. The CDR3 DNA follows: TGTGCCAGCTCAACCCTACAGGGGGCAGACACTGAAGCTTTCTTT. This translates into CASSTLQGADTEAFF.